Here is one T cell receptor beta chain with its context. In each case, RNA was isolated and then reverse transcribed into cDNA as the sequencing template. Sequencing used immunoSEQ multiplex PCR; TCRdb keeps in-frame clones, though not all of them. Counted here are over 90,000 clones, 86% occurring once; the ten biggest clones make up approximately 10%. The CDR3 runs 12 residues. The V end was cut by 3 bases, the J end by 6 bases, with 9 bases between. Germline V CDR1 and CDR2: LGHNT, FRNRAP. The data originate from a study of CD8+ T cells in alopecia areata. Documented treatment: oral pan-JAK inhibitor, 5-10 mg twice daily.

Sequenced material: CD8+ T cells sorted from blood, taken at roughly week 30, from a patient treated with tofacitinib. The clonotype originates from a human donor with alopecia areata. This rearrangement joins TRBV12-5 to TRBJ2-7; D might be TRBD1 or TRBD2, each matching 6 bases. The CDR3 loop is CASGLGGGEQYF. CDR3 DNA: TGTGCTAGTGGTTTAGGAGGGGGCGAGCAGTACTTC.